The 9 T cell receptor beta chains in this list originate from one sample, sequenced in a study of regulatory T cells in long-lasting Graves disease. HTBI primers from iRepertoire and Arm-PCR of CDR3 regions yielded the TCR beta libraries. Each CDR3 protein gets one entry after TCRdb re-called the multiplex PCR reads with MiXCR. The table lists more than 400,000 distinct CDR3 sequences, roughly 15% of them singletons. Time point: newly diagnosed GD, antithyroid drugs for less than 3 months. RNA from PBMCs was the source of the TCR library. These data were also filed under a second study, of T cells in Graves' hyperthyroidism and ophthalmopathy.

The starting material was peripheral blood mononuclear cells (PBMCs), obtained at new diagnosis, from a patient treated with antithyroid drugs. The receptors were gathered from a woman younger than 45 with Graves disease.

Here the CDR3 reads CAGTGTTSYEQYF. The CDR3 bases are TGTGCCGGAACCGGGACTACTTCCTACGAGCAGTACTTC. The chain has TRBV30 and TRBJ2-7; TRBD2 matches at 7 bases. The CDR3 loop spans 13 amino acids. V gave up 8 bases and J gave up 1 base; unmatched junction bases: 8. Germline assignment: CDR1 GTSNPN and CDR2 SVGIG (reference sequence).

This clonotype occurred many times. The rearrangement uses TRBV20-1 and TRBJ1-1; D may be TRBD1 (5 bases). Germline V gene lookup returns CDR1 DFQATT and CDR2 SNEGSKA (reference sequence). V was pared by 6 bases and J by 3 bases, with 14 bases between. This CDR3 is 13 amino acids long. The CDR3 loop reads CSAQVAGHTEAFF. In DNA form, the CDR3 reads TGCAGTGCCCAGGTGGCAGGGCACACTGAAGCTTTCTTT.

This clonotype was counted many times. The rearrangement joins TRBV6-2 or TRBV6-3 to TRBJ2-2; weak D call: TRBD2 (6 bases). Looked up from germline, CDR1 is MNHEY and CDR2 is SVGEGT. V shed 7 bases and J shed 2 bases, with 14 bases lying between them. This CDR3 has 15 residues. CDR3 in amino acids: CASIGGIRNTGELFF. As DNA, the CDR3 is TGTGCCAGCATTGGGGGGATTCGAAACACCGGGGAGCTGTTTTTT.

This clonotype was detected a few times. In nucleotides, the CDR3 is TGTGCCACCAGCAGAGACCGACAGGCCCCCAATGAGCAGTTCTTC. It encodes CATSRDRQAPNEQFF. V is TRBV15 and J is TRBJ2-1, with a possible D match to TRBD1 (6 bases). The germline CDR1 and CDR2 sequences are LNHNV and YYDKDF (reference sequence). The CDR3 consists of 15 residues. V was shortened by 0 bases and J by 6 bases, with 12 bases between the two germline ends.

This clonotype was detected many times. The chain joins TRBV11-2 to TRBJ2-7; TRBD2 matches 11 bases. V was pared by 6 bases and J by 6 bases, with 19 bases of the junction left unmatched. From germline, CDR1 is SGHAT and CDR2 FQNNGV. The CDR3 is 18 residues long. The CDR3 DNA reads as TGTGCCAGCAGTGCAATAGCGGGAGGGCCTAGAACCCCGCTCGAGCAGTACTTC. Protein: CASSAIAGGPRTPLEQYF.

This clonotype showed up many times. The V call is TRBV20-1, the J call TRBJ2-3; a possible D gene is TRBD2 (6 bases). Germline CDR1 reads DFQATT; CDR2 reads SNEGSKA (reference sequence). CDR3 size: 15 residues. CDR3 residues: CSAPSGGTNTDTQYF. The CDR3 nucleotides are TGCAGCGCCCCATCTGGCGGGACGAACACAGATACGCAGTATTTT.

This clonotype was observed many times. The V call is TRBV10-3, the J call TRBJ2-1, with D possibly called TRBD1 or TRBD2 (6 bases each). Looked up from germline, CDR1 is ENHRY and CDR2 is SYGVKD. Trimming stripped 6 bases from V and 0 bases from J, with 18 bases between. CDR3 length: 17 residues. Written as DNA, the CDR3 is TGTGCCATCAGGACTACCGCGCGGGACACCTCCTACAATGAGCAGTTCTTC. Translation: CAIRTTARDTSYNEQFF.

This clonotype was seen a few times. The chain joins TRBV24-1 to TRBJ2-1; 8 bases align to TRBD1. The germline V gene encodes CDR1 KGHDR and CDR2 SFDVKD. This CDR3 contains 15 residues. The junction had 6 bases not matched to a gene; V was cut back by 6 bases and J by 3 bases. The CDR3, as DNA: TGTGCCACCAGTTTTGGGACAGGACGCTACAATGAGCAGTTCTTC. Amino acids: CATSFGTGRYNEQFF.

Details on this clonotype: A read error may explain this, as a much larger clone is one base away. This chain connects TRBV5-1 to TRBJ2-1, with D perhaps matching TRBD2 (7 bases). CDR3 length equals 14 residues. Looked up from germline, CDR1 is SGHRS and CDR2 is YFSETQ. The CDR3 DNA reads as TGCGCCGGCAGGGGAGGGGATACCTACAATGAGCAGTTCTTC. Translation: CAGRGGDTYNEQFF.